Included here is one TCR beta chain sequence, with context. This entry comes from a study of a mutant IDH1 vaccine in newly diagnosed glioma. Time point indicated: baseline, week 1 (first vaccination visit). Treatment noted: pre-vaccination baseline after standard-of-care therapy. Clones were sequenced by immunoSEQ multiplex PCR, and TCRdb holds only the in-frame ones, with some missing. The table lists roughly 86,000 clones, about four fifths of them singletons. Between the trimmed V and J ends, which lost 1 base and 4 bases, there was a span of 20 bases. The CDR3 spans 18 residues. The germline V gene encodes CDR1 LGHNA and CDR2 YSLEER.

The V gene is TRBV4-3, the J gene TRBJ1-3; D is unclear. The clonotype originates from a man in his forties or fifties with glioma. This specimen consisted of PBMCs, obtained from a glioma patient treated with radiotherapy, temozolomide or both. This chain's CDR3 is CASSQAVGQGSKGNTIYF. The CDR3 DNA is TGCGCCAGCAGCCAAGCTGTCGGCCAAGGGTCGAAAGGAAACACCATATATTTT.